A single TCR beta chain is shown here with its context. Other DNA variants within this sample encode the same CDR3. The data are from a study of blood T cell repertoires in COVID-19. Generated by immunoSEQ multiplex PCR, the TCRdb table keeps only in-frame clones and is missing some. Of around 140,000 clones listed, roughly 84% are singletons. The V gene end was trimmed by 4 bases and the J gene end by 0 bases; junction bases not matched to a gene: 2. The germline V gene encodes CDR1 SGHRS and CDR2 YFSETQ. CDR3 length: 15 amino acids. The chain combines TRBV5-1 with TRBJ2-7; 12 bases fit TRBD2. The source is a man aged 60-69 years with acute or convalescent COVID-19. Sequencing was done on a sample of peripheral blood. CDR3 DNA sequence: TGCGCCAGCAGCCCGGGACTAGCGGGCTCCTACGAGCAGTACTTC. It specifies CASSPGLAGSYEQYF.